Presented here are 13 T cell receptor beta chains from one specimen sequenced in a study of OX40 agonist ivuxolimab in advanced cancers. Using immunoSEQ multiplex PCR, the repertoire was profiled, and TCRdb retains in-frame clones only, with some absent. The sample records 75,000 to 95,000 clones, approximately 85% being singletons. The specimen was CD4+ or CD8+ T cells sorted from blood, collected in a trial of the OX40 agonist ivuxolimab. Receptors originate from an adult with an advanced solid tumor such as melanoma, head and neck, liver or kidney cancer.

This rearrangement joins TRBV7-2 to TRBJ2-2; no definite D call. The CDR3 spans 15 residues. V was pared by 1 base and J by 6 bases, with 12 bases between. Germline CDR1 SGHTA, CDR2 FQGNSA. The CDR3 loop reads CASSLGARFAGELFF. The CDR3 nucleotides read TGTGCCAGCAGCTTAGGCGCTCGATTCGCCGGGGAGCTGTTTTTT.

The chain recombines TRBV6-5 with TRBJ1-3; D is undetermined. CDR1 and CDR2 (germline): MNHEY, SVGAGI. There are 15 residues in the CDR3. V gave up 6 bases and J gave up 0 bases, with 12 bases separating them. The CDR3 protein is CASRDRPVSGNTIYF. CDR3 coding DNA: TGTGCCAGCAGAGATAGACCCGTCTCTGGAAACACCATATATTTT.

V and J are TRBV5-4 and TRBJ2-5; D gene uncertain. Germline V gene data show CDR1 as SGHNT and CDR2 as YYREEE (reference sequence). Trimming shortened V by 4 bases and J by 5 bases, and 15 bases separated the two germline ends. The CDR3 sequence is 14 residues long. Written as DNA, the CDR3 is TGTGCCAGCAGCGGACCCTCACGAGTGGAGACCCAGTACTTC. The encoded protein is CASSGPSRVETQYF.

This chain uses TRBV5-4 with TRBJ1-5; no definite D call. CDR3 size: 12 residues. The germline V and J ends were trimmed by 3 bases and 3 bases, with 4 bases remaining between them. Germline loops: CDR1 SGHNT, CDR2 YYREEE (reference sequence). The DNA of the CDR3 is TGTGCCAGCAGCTCCGACAATCAGCCCCAGCATTTT. It specifies CASSSDNQPQHF.

This chain links TRBV27 with TRBJ1-3; TRBD1 matches at 9 bases. The CDR3 totals 16 residues. Germline V gene data show CDR1 as MNHEY and CDR2 as SMNVEV (reference sequence). V was clipped by 1 base and J by 2 bases; unmatched bases: 3. The chain's CDR3 is CASSLWGTGTGNTIYF. CDR3 nucleotide sequence: TGTGCCAGCAGTTTATGGGGGACAGGGACTGGAAACACCATATATTTT.

The V and J genes are TRBV7-8 and TRBJ2-3; 7 bases match TRBD2. This CDR3 is built from 16 residues. Trimming cost V 1 base and J 6 bases; bases outside gene matches: 10. CDR1 is SGHVS and CDR2 is FQNEAQ in the germline V gene. CDR3 in DNA: TGTGCCAGCAGCTTAGTCAAGCGGGGCACCTTCGATACGCAGTATTTT. Residues: CASSLVKRGTFDTQYF.

This chain connects TRBV2 to TRBJ2-1; no reliable D call. The germline V gene encodes CDR1 SNHLY and CDR2 FYNNEI. V lost 7 bases to trimming and J lost 1 base, with 14 bases between them. The CDR3 has 15 amino acids. CDR3: CASNRRSSSYNEQFF. The CDR3 DNA is TGTGCCAGCAATAGGCGTAGTAGTTCCTACAATGAGCAGTTCTTC.

V is TRBV5-8 and J is TRBJ2-7; 8 bases are shared with TRBD2. V trimming: 0 bases; J trimming: 0 bases; junction bases outside the gene matches: 5. CDR3 length: 16 residues. Germline CDR1 SGHTS, CDR2 YDEGEE. Here the CDR3 reads CASSLGRGASSYEQYF. The CDR3 DNA follows: TGTGCCAGCAGCTTGGGGCGGGGGGCAAGCTCCTACGAGCAGTACTTC.

J is TRBJ1-2 and V is TRBV21-1. TRBV21-1 is a documented pseudogene. CDR3 length: 14 residues. The CDR3 sequence is CASSPPVPVYGYTF. DNA of the CDR3: TGTGCCAGCAGCCCCCCGGTCCCAGTATATGGCTACACCTTC.

The V call is TRBV5-1, the J call TRBJ1-3; unclear D gene. CDR3 length equals 16 residues. CDR1 is SGHRS and CDR2 is YFSETQ in the germline V gene. The germline V and J ends were trimmed by 0 bases and 0 bases, with 10 bases remaining between them. CDR3 loop: CASSLVGEFSGNTIYF. In DNA form, the CDR3 reads TGCGCCAGCAGCTTGGTCGGGGAGTTCTCTGGAAACACCATATATTTT.

This chain links TRBV30 with TRBJ1-3, with D unresolved. Trimming took off 0 bases at V and 0 bases at J, with 0 bases between the two ends. Germline V CDR1 and CDR2: GTSNPN, SVGIG (reference sequence). The CDR3 sequence is 12 residues long. DNA of the CDR3: TGTGCCTGGAGTGTCTCTGGAAACACCATATATTTT. Residues: CAWSVSGNTIYF. Together with reference TRBV30 and TRBJ1-3, the CDR3 gives the full variable domain: SQTIHQWPATLVQPVGSPLSLECTVEGTSNPNLYWYRQAAGRGLQLLFYSVGIGQISSEVPQNLSASRPQDRQFILSSKKLLLSDSGFYLCAWSVSGNTIYFGEGSWLTVV.

V and J are TRBV7-8 and TRBJ2-7; D not resolved. Germline V gene lookup returns CDR1 SGHVS and CDR2 FQNEAQ. The CDR3 totals 13 residues. The V gene lost 2 bases and the J gene lost 3 bases, with 8 bases spanning the gap. In DNA, the CDR3 is TGTGCCAGCAGCTTATATATTAACTACGAGCAGTACTTC. Its protein product is CASSLYINYEQYF.

The V gene is TRBV5-1, the J gene TRBJ2-3; TRBD2 matches at 7 bases. Germline V gene lookup returns CDR1 SGHRS and CDR2 YFSETQ. The V and J ends lost 0 bases and 1 base, in that order; junction bases with no gene match: 8. The CDR3 covers 17 residues. CDR3 amino acids: CASSLARASGGTDTQYF. The CDR3 DNA reads as TGCGCCAGCAGCTTGGCCAGGGCTAGCGGAGGCACAGATACGCAGTATTTT.